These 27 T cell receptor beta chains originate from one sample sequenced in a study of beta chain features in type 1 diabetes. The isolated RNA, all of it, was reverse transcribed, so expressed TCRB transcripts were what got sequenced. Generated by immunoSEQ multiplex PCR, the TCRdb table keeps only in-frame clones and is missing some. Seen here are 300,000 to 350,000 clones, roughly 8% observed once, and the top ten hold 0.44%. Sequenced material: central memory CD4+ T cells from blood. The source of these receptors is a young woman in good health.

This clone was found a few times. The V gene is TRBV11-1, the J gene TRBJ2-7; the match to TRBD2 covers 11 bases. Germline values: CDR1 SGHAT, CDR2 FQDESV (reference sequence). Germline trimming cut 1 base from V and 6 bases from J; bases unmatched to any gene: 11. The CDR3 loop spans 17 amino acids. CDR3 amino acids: CASSLGRLAGGQVEQYF. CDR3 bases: TGTGCCAGCAGCTTAGGCCGTCTAGCGGGAGGTCAGGTCGAGCAGTACTTC.

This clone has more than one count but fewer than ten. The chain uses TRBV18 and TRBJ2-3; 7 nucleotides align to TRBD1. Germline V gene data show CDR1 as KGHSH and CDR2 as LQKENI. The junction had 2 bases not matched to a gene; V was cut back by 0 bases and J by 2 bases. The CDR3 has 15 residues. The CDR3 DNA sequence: TGTGCCAGCTCACCACCGGGACAGACCACAGATACGCAGTATTTT. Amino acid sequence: CASSPPGQTTDTQYF. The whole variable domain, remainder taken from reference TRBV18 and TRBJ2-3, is NAGVMQNPRHLVRRRGQEARLRCSPMKGHSHVYWYRQLPEEGLKFMVYLQKENIIDESGMPKERFSAEFPKEGPSILRIQQVVRGDSAAYFCASSPPGQTTDTQYFGPGTRLTVL.

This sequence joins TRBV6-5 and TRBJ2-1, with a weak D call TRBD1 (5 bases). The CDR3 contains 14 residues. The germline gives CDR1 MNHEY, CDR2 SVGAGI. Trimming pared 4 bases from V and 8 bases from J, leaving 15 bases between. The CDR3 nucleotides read TGTGCCAGCAGTTCCGATTTAAGGGGCGATGAGCAGTTCTTC. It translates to CASSSDLRGDEQFF.

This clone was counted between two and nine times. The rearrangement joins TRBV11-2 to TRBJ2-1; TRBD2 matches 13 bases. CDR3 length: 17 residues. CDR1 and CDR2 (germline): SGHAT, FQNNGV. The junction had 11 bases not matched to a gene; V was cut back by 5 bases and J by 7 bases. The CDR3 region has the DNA TGTGCCAGCAGCCCCTACGGAGGGACTAGCGGGGTGAATGAGCAGTTCTTC. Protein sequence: CASSPYGGTSGVNEQFF.

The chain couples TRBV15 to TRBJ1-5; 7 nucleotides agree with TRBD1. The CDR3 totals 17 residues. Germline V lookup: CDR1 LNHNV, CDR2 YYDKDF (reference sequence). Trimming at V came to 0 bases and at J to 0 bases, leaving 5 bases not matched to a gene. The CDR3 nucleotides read TGTGCCACCAGCAGAGACAGGACAGGTTATAGCAATCAGCCCCAGCATTTT. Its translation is CATSRDRTGYSNQPQHF. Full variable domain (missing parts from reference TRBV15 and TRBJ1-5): DAMVIQNPRYQVTQFGKPVTLSCSQTLNHNVMYWYQQKSSQAPKLLFHYYDKDFNNEADTPDNFQSRRPNTSFCFLDIRSPGLGDTAMYLCATSRDRTGYSNQPQHFGDGTRLSIL.

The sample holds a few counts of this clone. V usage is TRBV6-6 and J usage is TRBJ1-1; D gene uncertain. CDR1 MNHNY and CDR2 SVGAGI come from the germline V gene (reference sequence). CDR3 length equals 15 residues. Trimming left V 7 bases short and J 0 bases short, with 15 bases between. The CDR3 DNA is TGTGCCAGCAAGTTGTGGGCAAACATGAACACTGAAGCTTTCTTT. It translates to CASKLWANMNTEAFF.

The CDR3 bases are TGTGCCGTAGGGACCCAGAATTATGTCAGTGGCAAAAACATTCAGTACTTC. This gives the protein CAVGTQNYVSGKNIQYF. The gene calls are TRBV15 and TRBJ2-4; D tentatively fits TRBD1 or TRBD2 (5 bases each). V lost 11 bases and J 3 bases, leaving 26 bases between the germline ends. CDR1 and CDR2 from the germline V gene are LNHNV and YYDKDF (reference sequence). The CDR3 is 17 residues long.

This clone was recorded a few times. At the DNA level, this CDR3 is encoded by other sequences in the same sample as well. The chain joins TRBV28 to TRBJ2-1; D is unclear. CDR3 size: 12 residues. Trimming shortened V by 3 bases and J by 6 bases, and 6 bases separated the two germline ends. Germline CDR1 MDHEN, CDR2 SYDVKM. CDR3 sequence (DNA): TGTGCCAGCAGTTTGGCTCCCAATGAGCAGTTCTTC. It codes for CASSLAPNEQFF. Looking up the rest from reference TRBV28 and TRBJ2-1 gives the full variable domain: DVKVTQSSRYLVKRTGEKVFLECVQDMDHENMFWYRQDPGLGLRLIYFSYDVKMKEKGDIPEGYSVSREKKERFSLILESASTNQTSMYLCASSLAPNEQFFGPGTRLTVL.

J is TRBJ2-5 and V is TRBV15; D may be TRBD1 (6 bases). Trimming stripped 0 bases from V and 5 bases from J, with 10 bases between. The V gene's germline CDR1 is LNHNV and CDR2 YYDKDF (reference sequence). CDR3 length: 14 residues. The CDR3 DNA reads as TGTGCCACCAGCAGAGACAGGGGTGCGGAGACCCAGTACTTC. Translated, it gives CATSRDRGAETQYF.

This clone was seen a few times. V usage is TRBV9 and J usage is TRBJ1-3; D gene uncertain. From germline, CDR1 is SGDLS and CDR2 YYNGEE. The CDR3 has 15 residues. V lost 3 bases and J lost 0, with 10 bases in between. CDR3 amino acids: CASSGTSISGNTIYF. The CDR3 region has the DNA TGTGCCAGCAGCGGGACTAGTATCTCTGGAAACACCATATATTTT.

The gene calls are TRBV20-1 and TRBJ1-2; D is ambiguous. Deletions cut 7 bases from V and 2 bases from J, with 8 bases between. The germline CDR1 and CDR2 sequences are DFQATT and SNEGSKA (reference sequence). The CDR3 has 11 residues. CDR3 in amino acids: CSVGLNYGYTF. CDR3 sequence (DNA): TGCAGTGTCGGGCTGAACTATGGCTACACCTTC.

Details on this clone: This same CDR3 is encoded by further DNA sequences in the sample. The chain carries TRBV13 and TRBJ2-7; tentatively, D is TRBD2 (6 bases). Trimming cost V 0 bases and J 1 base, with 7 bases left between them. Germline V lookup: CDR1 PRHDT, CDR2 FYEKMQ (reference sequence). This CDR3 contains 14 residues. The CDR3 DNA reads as TGTGCCAGCAGCTTAGGGACTAGTTCCTACGAGCAGTACTTC. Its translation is CASSLGTSSYEQYF.

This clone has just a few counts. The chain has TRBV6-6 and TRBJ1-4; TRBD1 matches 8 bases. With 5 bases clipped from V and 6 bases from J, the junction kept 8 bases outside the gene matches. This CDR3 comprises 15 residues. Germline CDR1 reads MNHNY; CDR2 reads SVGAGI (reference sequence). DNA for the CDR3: TGTGCCAGCAGTGCTGCGGGACAGGCTCATGAAAAACTGTTTTTT. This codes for CASSAAGQAHEKLFF.

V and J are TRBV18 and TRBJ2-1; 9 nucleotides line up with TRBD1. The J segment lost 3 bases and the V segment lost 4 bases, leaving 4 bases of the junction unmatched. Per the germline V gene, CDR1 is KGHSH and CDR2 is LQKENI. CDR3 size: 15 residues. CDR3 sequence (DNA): TGTGCCAGCTCACTCGGGACAGGGATCTACAATGAGCAGTTCTTC. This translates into CASSLGTGIYNEQFF. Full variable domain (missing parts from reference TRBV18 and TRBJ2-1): NAGVMQNPRHLVRRRGQEARLRCSPMKGHSHVYWYRQLPEEGLKFMVYLQKENIIDESGMPKERFSAEFPKEGPSILRIQQVVRGDSAAYFCASSLGTGIYNEQFFGPGTRLTVL.

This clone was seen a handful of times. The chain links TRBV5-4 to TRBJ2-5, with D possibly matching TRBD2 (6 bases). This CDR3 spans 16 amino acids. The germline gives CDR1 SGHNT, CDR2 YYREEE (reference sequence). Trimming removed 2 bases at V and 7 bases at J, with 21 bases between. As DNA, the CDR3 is TGTGCCAGCAGCTTAGGTCTTACGGGACTCCCGGGGACCCAGTACTTC. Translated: CASSLGLTGLPGTQYF.

The DNA of the CDR3 is TGTGCCAGCAGCCTGGGACTAGCGGGCCGTTCGGGGTTAACCAAAAACATTCAGTACTTC. It yields the protein CASSLGLAGRSGLTKNIQYF. This chain connects TRBV5-8 to TRBJ2-4; 12 bases match TRBD2. CDR1 SGHTS and CDR2 YDEGEE come from the germline V gene. Losses at the gene ends were 4 bases for V and 2 bases for J; bases not matched to a gene: 16. This CDR3 spans 20 amino acids.

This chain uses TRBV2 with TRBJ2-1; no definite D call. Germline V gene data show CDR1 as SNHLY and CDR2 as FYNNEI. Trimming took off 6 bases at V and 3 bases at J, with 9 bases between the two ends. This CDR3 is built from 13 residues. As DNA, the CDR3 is TGTGCCAGCAGCTTCGGGCTCTACAATGAGCAGTTCTTC. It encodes CASSFGLYNEQFF.

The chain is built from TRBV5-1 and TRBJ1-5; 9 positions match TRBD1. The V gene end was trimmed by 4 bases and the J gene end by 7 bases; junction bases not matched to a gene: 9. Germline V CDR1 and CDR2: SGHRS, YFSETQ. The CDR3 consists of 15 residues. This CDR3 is CASSPGQGGRQPQHF. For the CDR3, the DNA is TGCGCCAGCAGCCCGGGACAGGGAGGGAGGCAGCCCCAGCATTTT.

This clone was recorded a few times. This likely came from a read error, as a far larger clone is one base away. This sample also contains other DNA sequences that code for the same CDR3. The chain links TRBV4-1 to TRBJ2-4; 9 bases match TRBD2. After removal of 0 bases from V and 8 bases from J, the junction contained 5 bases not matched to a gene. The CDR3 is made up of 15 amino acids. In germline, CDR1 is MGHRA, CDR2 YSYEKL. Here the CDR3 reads CASSQEAGGVDIQYF. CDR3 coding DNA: TGCGCCAGCAGCCAAGAAGCGGGAGGCGTGGACATTCAGTACTTC.

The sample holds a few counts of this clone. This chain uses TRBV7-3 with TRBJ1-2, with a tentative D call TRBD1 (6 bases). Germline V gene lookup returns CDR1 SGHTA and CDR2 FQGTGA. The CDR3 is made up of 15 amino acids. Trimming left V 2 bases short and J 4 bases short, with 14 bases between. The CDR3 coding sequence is TGTGCCAGCAGCTTAGATCGGGGGCGCGGCTATGGCTACACCTTC. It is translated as CASSLDRGRGYGYTF.

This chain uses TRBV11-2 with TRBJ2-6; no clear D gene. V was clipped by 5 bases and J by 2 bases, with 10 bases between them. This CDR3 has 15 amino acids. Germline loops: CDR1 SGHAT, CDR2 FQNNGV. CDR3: CASSPQATGANVLTF. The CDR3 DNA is TGTGCCAGCAGCCCCCAGGCCACTGGGGCCAACGTCCTGACTTTC.

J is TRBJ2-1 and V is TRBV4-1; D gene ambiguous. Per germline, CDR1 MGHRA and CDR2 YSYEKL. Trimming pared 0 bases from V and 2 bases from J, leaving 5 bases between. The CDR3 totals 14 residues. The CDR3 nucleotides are TGCGCCAGCAGCCAAGATTCTACCTACAATGAGCAGTTCTTC. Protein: CASSQDSTYNEQFF.

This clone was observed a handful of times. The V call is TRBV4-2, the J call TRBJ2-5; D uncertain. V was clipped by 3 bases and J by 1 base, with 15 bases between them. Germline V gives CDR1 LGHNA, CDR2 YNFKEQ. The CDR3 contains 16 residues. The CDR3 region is CASSQATPSAQETQYF. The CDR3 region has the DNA TGTGCCAGCAGCCAGGCAACCCCCAGTGCCCAAGAGACCCAGTACTTC.

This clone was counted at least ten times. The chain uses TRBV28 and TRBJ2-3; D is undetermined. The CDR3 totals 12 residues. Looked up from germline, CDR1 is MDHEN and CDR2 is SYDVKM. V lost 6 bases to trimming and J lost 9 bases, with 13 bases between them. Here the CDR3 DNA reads TGTGCCAGCAGCTGGGCCCGCCGGACGCAGTATTTT. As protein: CASSWARRTQYF.

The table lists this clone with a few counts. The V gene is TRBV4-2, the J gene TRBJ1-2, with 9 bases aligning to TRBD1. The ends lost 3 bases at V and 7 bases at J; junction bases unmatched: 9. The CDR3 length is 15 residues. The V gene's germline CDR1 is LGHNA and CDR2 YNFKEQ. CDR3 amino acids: CASSHTGQGFSGYTF. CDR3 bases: TGTGCCAGCAGCCACACGGGACAGGGCTTTAGTGGCTACACCTTC.

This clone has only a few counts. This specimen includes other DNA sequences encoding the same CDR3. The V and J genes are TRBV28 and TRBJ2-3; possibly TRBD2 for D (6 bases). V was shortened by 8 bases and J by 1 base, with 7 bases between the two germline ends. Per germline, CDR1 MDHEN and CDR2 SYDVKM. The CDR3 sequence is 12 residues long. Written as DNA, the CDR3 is TGTGCCAGCTCTAGCGGCACAGATACGCAGTATTTT. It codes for CASSSGTDTQYF.

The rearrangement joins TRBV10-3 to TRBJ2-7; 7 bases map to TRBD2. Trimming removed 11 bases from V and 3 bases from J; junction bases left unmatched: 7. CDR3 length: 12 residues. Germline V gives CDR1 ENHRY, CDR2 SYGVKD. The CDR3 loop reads CAAPLAGYEQYF. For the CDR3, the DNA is TGTGCCGCCCCTTTAGCGGGCTACGAGCAGTACTTC.